A selection of T cell receptor beta chains follows, all from one sample in a study of cytomegalovirus exposure and HLA in healthy donors. Only in-frame clones appear in the TCRdb table, and some are missing; sequencing was by immunoSEQ multiplex PCR. The data contain 100,000 to 150,000 clones, 75% to 85% of them singletons. The sequenced material came from PBMCs. The receptor source for this set is a man aged 50 to 59 in good health and CMV-seronegative. Each CDR3 is given with its conserved first and last residue. D genes are given only for firm matches. Rows may omit the clone size; those that give it use once, few, many or a size class.

d_call: .; j_call: TRBJ1-5; cdr3_length: 14; clone_size: .; v_call: TRBV6-6; cdr3_aa: CASSFSVENQPQHF; cdr3_nt: TGTGCCAGCAGTTTCAGCGTCGAAAATCAGCCCCAGCATTTT
d_call: .; j_call: TRBJ2-3; cdr3_length: 15; clone_size: .; v_call: TRBV5-5; cdr3_aa: CASSLQGVGPDTQYF; cdr3_nt: TGTGCCAGCAGCTTACAGGGAGTCGGGCCAGATACGCAGTATTTT
d_call: .; j_call: TRBJ2-2; cdr3_length: 14; clone_size: few; v_call: TRBV19; cdr3_aa: CASSGQANTGELFF; cdr3_nt: TGTGCCAGTAGTGGTCAGGCGAACACCGGGGAGCTGTTTTTT
d_call: .; j_call: TRBJ1-1; cdr3_length: 15; clone_size: .; v_call: TRBV10-2; cdr3_aa: CASSERGRLGTEAFF; cdr3_nt: TGCGCCAGCAGTGAACGAGGTCGGCTTGGCACTGAAGCTTTCTTT
d_call: .; j_call: TRBJ1-2; cdr3_length: 14; clone_size: .; v_call: TRBV11-2; cdr3_aa: CASEPTSSNYGYTF; cdr3_nt: TGTGCCAGCGAGCCGACTTCCTCTAACTATGGCTACACCTTC
d_call: .; j_call: TRBJ2-3; cdr3_length: 13; clone_size: .; v_call: TRBV5-1; cdr3_aa: CASSLQDTDTQYF; cdr3_nt: TGCGCCAGCTCCCTCCAGGACACAGATACGCAGTATTTT
d_call: .; j_call: TRBJ1-4; cdr3_length: 17; clone_size: .; v_call: TRBV5-1; cdr3_aa: CASSPGTRPPWDEKLFF; cdr3_nt: TGCGCCAGCAGCCCCGGGACAAGACCCCCTTGGGATGAAAAACTGTTTTTT
d_call: TRBD1; j_call: TRBJ1-4; cdr3_length: 20; clone_size: .; v_call: TRBV27; cdr3_aa: CASSPNPGQGRHATNEKLFF; cdr3_nt: TGTGCCAGCAGTCCGAACCCGGGACAGGGGCGTCATGCAACTAATGAAAAACTGTTTTTT
d_call: .; j_call: TRBJ2-5; cdr3_length: 13; clone_size: .; v_call: TRBV5-1; cdr3_aa: CASSRDSLETQYF; cdr3_nt: TGCGCCAGCAGCCGAGACTCCTTGGAGACCCAGTACTTC
d_call: .; j_call: TRBJ2-1; cdr3_length: 15; clone_size: .; v_call: TRBV5-4; cdr3_aa: CASSLEGGGYNEQFF; cdr3_nt: TGTGCCAGCAGCTTGGAAGGGGGGGGGTACAATGAGCAGTTCTTC
d_call: TRBD1; j_call: TRBJ2-5; cdr3_length: 15; clone_size: once; v_call: TRBV10-1; cdr3_aa: CASRGDRGNSETQYF; cdr3_nt: TGCGCCAGCAGAGGGGACAGGGGGAACTCAGAGACCCAGTACTTC
d_call: TRBD2; j_call: TRBJ2-1; cdr3_length: 15; clone_size: .; v_call: TRBV7-8; cdr3_aa: CASSLGAAGGREQFF; cdr3_nt: TGTGCCAGCAGCTTAGGAGCAGCGGGGGGGCGTGAGCAGTTCTTC
d_call: .; j_call: TRBJ1-1; cdr3_length: 14; clone_size: .; v_call: TRBV7-2; cdr3_aa: CASSSQAANTEAFF; cdr3_nt: TGTGCCAGCAGCTCCCAGGCCGCGAACACTGAAGCTTTCTTT
d_call: TRBD1; j_call: TRBJ2-2; cdr3_length: 14; clone_size: .; v_call: TRBV5-6; cdr3_aa: CASSLQGLSGELFF; cdr3_nt: TGTGCCAGCAGCTTACAGGGGTTGTCCGGGGAGCTGTTTTTT
d_call: TRBD1; j_call: TRBJ1-2; cdr3_length: 17; clone_size: .; v_call: TRBV13; cdr3_aa: CASSLGTGGAYNYGYTF; cdr3_nt: TGTGCCAGCAGCTTGGGGACAGGGGGCGCCTACAACTATGGCTACACCTTC
d_call: TRBD1; j_call: TRBJ2-6; cdr3_length: 18; clone_size: .; v_call: TRBV4-2; cdr3_aa: CASSQLGQGYSGANVLTF; cdr3_nt: TGTGCCAGCAGCCAACTGGGACAGGGTTACTCTGGGGCCAACGTCCTGACTTTC
d_call: .; j_call: TRBJ2-5; cdr3_length: 14; clone_size: .; v_call: TRBV9; cdr3_aa: CASSGRTVQETQYF; cdr3_nt: TGTGCCAGCAGCGGAAGGACAGTCCAAGAGACCCAGTACTTC